These 9 T cell receptor beta chains were all obtained from the same sample, sequenced in a study of T-cell reconstitution after alpha-beta-depleted transplantation in children. Molecular barcoding with unique molecular identifiers was used for the TCRbeta library. MiXCR was run by TCRdb on the PCR reads, yielding one entry per CDR3 protein. Here the sample spans 190,000 or so distinct CDR3 sequences, roughly 7.5% being singletons. Sequencing used PBMCs from the stem cell graft donor, obtained from the stem cell graft. These receptors all stem from a human donor who donated a stem cell graft to a child with Wiskott-Aldrich syndrome.

This clonotype was seen at least ten times. The chain has TRBV7-9 and TRBJ2-1, with a possible D match to TRBD2 (5 bases). CDR1 is SEHNR and CDR2 is FQNEAQ in the germline V gene (reference sequence). CDR3 length: 17 residues. V dropped 3 bases and J dropped 0 bases, with 15 bases sitting between them. The CDR3 here is CASSFTSSLSSYNEQFF. The CDR3 region has the DNA TGTGCCAGCAGCTTTACTAGTAGTCTTAGCTCCTACAATGAGCAGTTCTTC. Variable domain in full (rest from reference TRBV7-9 and TRBJ2-1): DTGVSQNPRHKITKRGQNVTFRCDPISEHNRLYWYRQTLGQGPEFLTYFQNEAQLEKSRLLSDRFSAERPKGSFSTLEIQRTEQGDSAMYLCASSFTSSLSSYNEQFFGPGTRLTVL.

This clonotype was recorded many times. The CDR3 sequence is CASSLNPGSGNTIYF. The DNA for the CDR3 is TGTGCCAGCAGCTTAAACCCAGGCTCTGGAAACACCATATATTTT. V gene TRBV7-8 combines with J gene TRBJ1-3; D is unclear. The CDR3 sequence is 15 residues long. The germline CDR1 and CDR2 sequences are SGHVS and FQNEAQ. Trimming removed 2 bases from V and 0 bases from J, with 8 bases in between.

The chain joins TRBV7-9 to TRBJ2-1; no firm D call. CDR1 SEHNR and CDR2 FQNEAQ come from the germline V gene (reference sequence). The V and J ends lost 1 base and 10 bases respectively, with 14 bases between them. The CDR3 is 14 amino acids. CDR3 sequence (DNA): TGTGCCAGCAGCTTAGTAAATTACGGAAACGAGCAGTTCTTC. Amino acids: CASSLVNYGNEQFF. Combining the CDR3 with reference TRBV7-9 and TRBJ2-1 gives the whole variable domain DTGVSQNPRHKITKRGQNVTFRCDPISEHNRLYWYRQTLGQGPEFLTYFQNEAQLEKSRLLSDRFSAERPKGSFSTLEIQRTEQGDSAMYLCASSLVNYGNEQFFGPGTRLTVL.

This clonotype was recorded at least ten times. J is TRBJ1-1 and V is TRBV6-6; D is unclear. The CDR3 covers 12 residues. The V end was cut by 0 bases, the J end by 4 bases, with 3 bases between. Per germline, CDR1 MNHNY and CDR2 SVGAGI (reference sequence). The chain's CDR3 is CASSYSITEAFF. In DNA form, the CDR3 reads TGTGCCAGCAGTTACTCGATCACTGAAGCTTTCTTT.

This clonotype was picked up many times. The genes are TRBV29-1 and TRBJ2-1; 7 bases align to TRBD2. V was clipped by 3 bases and J by 6 bases; unmatched bases: 11. Germline V CDR1 and CDR2: SQVTM, ANQGSEA. The CDR3 covers 15 residues. The CDR3 sequence is CSVEGWRTSPNEQFF. The DNA for the CDR3 is TGCAGCGTTGAGGGATGGAGGACTAGTCCCAATGAGCAGTTCTTC.

This clonotype turned up a few times. This rearrangement joins TRBV24-1 to TRBJ2-1, with 9 bases that match TRBD1. Germline V gene sequence: CDR1 KGHDR, CDR2 SFDVKD. V was pared by 1 base and J by 4 bases, with 4 bases of the junction left unmatched. CDR3 length equals 16 residues. The DNA of the CDR3 is TGTGCCACCAGTGATTTTGGACAGGGGATGTACAATGAGCAGTTCTTC. This gives the protein CATSDFGQGMYNEQFF.

At least ten counts were recorded for this clonotype. V is TRBV6-5 and J is TRBJ2-2; the D is unclear. Per the germline V gene, CDR1 is MNHEY and CDR2 is SVGAGI. This CDR3 comprises 13 residues. Trimming left V 0 bases short and J 4 bases short, with 3 bases between. In DNA, the CDR3 is TGTGCCAGCAGTTACTCGTTCACCGGGGAGCTGTTTTTT. Protein sequence: CASSYSFTGELFF.

This clonotype has at least ten counts. At one end, the junction sequence differs from germline, possibly due to a read error. V gene TRBV3-1 combines with J gene TRBJ2-7, with D possibly TRBD2 on 6 matching bases. Looked up from germline, CDR1 is LGHDT and CDR2 is YNNKEL (reference sequence). The CDR3 is made up of 11 amino acids. The CDR3 nucleotides are TGTGCCAGCAGCCAAGTGGAGGGATTGTGCTTC. Protein: CASSQVEGLCF.

This chain links TRBV20-1 with TRBJ2-2; tentatively, D is TRBD2 (5 bases). The V end lost 3 bases, the J end lost 8 bases, and 19 bases lay between the germline ends. The CDR3 is 15 residues long. The V gene's germline CDR1 is DFQATT and CDR2 SNEGSKA (reference sequence). Written as DNA, the CDR3 is TGCAGTGCTAGTACCGGATATCCCCGGACTGGGGAGCTGTTTTTT. The encoded protein is CSASTGYPRTGELFF.